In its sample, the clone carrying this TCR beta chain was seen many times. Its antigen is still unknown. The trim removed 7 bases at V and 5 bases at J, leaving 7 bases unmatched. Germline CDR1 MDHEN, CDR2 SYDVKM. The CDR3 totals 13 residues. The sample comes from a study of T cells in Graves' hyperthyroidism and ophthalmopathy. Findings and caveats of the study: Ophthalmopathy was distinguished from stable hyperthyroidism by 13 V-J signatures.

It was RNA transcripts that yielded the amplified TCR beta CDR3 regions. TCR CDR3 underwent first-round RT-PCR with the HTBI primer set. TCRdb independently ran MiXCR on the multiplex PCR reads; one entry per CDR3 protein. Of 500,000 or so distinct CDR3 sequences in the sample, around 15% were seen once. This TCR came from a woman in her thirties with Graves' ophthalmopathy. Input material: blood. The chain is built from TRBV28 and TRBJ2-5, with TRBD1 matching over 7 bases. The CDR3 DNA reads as TGTGCCAGCAACCCACAGGGGCGGGAGACCCAGTACTTC. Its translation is CASNPQGRETQYF.